The present T cell receptor beta chain was sequenced within a study of blood T cell repertoires in COVID-19. Profiling relied on immunoSEQ multiplex PCR, and the TCRdb table lists in-frame clones only, not all of them. The sample includes roughly 290,000 clones, around 82% of them seen just once. Source material: peripheral blood. The clonotype originates from an older person with COVID-19, enrolled during active disease.

The CDR3 protein is CASSPYGTGDLFSNQPQHF. In nucleotides, the CDR3 is TGTGCCAGCAGTCCCTACGGGACAGGGGATCTTTTTAGCAATCAGCCCCAGCATTTT. The J gene is TRBJ1-5, the V gene TRBV28; 10 bases are a match to TRBD1. The CDR3 extends over 19 amino acids. V lost 5 bases, J lost 0 bases, and 13 bases stayed unmatched. Per germline, CDR1 MDHEN and CDR2 SYDVKM.